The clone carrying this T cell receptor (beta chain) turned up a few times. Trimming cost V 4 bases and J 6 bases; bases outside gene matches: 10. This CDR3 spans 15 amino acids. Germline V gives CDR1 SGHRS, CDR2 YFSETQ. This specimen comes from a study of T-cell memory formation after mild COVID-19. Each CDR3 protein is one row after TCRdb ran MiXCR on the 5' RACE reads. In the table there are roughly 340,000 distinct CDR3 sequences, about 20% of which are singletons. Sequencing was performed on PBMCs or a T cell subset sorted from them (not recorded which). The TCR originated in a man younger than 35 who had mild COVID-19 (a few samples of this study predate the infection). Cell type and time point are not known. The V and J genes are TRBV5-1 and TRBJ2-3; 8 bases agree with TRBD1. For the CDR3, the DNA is TGCGCCAGCAGCCAGACAGGGGTGACGTACGATACGCAGTATTTT. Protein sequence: CASSQTGVTYDTQYF.